The TCR beta chain described here comes from a study of low-dose radiotherapy and immunotherapy resistance in tumors. Study-wide context: Dosing for Cohort 2 consisted of 1 Gy per fraction every two weeks, reaching a total of 13 Gy over 26 weeks. The study gave patients oral aspirin 300 mg daily for four cycles from cycle 1 day 1.

V was cut by 4 bases and J by 5 bases, with 13 bases left in between. The CDR3 spans 14 residues. Germline CDR1 LGHDT, CDR2 YNNKEL (reference sequence). The table lists this clonotype with many counts. First-strand cDNA used TRAV- and TRBV-specific primers, covering alpha and beta chains. TCRs were put through 20 to 25 PCR cycles of amplification with Phusion. A constant-region primer and the V-primer adapter served as the primer pair. MiXCR was run by TCRdb on the reads, yielding one entry per CDR3 protein. Of about 39,000 distinct CDR3 sequences in the sample, roughly 20% were seen once. Noted time point: after trial treatment. Treatment indicated: LDRT plus nivolumab, ipilimumab, low-dose cyclophosphamide and aspirin (RACIN trial). Patients who could take part had advanced solid tumors with no tumor-infiltrating lymphocytes.

The specimen comprised PBMCs, sampled after low-dose radiotherapy plus immunotherapy. The TCR sequence derives from a female donor with ovarian cancer. The gene calls are TRBV3-1 and TRBJ2-3, with D perhaps matching TRBD1 or TRBD2 (5 bases each). The CDR3 sequence is CASSLRDPRDTQYF. The CDR3 nucleotides read TGTGCCAGCAGCCTCCGGGACCCCAGAGATACGCAGTATTTT.